Listed below are T cell receptor beta chains from one sample, sequenced in a study of blood T cell repertoires in COVID-19. Here immunoSEQ multiplex PCR was the method, and the copy in TCRdb shows in-frame clones only, minus some. The sample includes under 300,000 clones, 84% of them seen just once. Sequencing was performed on peripheral blood. Every receptor here comes from a middle-aged woman who had recovered from COVID-19. Both conserved end residues are part of each CDR3. A D gene is named only where the DNA matches it firmly. Rows may omit the clone size; those that give it use once, few, many or a size class.

length,V,J,size,D,DNA,CDR3
18,TRBV5-1,TRBJ2-3,once,TRBD2,TGCGCCAGCAGCGTAGGACTAGCGGGGGGGATAAGCACAGATACGCAGTATTTT,CASSVGLAGGISTDTQYF
15,TRBV3-1/TRBV3-2,TRBJ1-1,.,TRBD1,TGTGCCAGCAGCCGGGACAGGGAGGAAGGCGCTGAAGCTTTCTTT,CASSRDREEGAEAFF
15,TRBV28,TRBJ2-3,.,TRBD2,TGTGCCAGCAGTCCTGATGGGAGGGCCCCAGATACGCAGTATTTT,CASSPDGRAPDTQYF
16,TRBV5-1,TRBJ2-2,.,.,TGCGCCAGCAGCTTGGGAGTGTCTAGCTCCGGCGGGGAGCTGTTTTTT,CASSLGVSSSGGELFF
15,TRBV7-2,TRBJ2-1,.,.,TGTGCCAGCAGCTCGGGGCGGGGCTCCTACAATGAGCAGTTCTTC,CASSSGRGSYNEQFF
13,TRBV7-2,TRBJ2-5,.,.,TGTGCCAGCAGCAAGAACAGGGAAGAGACCCAGTACTTC,CASSKNREETQYF
11,TRBV29-1,TRBJ1-1,.,.,TGCAGCGTTCCGGGGGTAACTGAAGCTTTCTTT,CSVPGVTEAFF
14,TRBV6-5,TRBJ2-2,.,.,TGTGCCAGCAGCTGGGGAGGGAACACCGGGGAGCTGTTTTTT,CASSWGGNTGELFF
15,TRBV15,TRBJ1-4,.,.,TGTGCCACCAGCAGAGATGCAGTCTCCCATCAAAAACTGTTTTTT,CATSRDAVSHQKLFF
14,TRBV5-5,TRBJ2-1,.,TRBD1,TGTGCCAGCAGCTTAGGGGACAGCCACAATGAGCAGTTCTTC,CASSLGDSHNEQFF
15,TRBV3-1/TRBV3-2,TRBJ2-7,.,TRBD1,TGTGCCAGCAGCCATAGGGGACAGAACTCCTACGAGCAGTACTTC,CASSHRGQNSYEQYF
16,TRBV7-6,TRBJ2-3,.,.,TGTGCCAGCAGCTTAGTTGCGGGGGCCTTCACAGATACGCAGTATTTT,CASSLVAGAFTDTQYF
15,TRBV6-6,TRBJ2-7,.,.,TGTGCCAGCAGTTACTCGGCGGCTTACACCTACGAGCAGTACTTC,CASSYSAAYTYEQYF
14,TRBV28,TRBJ2-7,.,TRBD1,TGTGCCAGCAGTTTGCCGGGACAGGGAATTGAGCAGTATTTC,CASSLPGQGIEQYF
16,TRBV5-1,TRBJ1-2,.,.,TGCGCCAGCAGCTTGTTCACAGACCCCGAGAATTATGGCTACACCTTC,CASSLFTDPENYGYTF
13,TRBV10-3,TRBJ1-2,.,.,TGTGCCATCGGGGAGAGGGAGGCGGATGGCTACACCTTC,CAIGEREADGYTF
14,TRBV5-1,TRBJ2-1,.,TRBD2,TGCGCCAGCGGGACCGGGACTACCTACAATGAGCAGTTCTTC,CASGTGTTYNEQFF
15,TRBV11-1,TRBJ2-3,.,.,TGTGCCAGCAGCTTAATCGGTTCCGGTGGAGATACGCAGTATTTT,CASSLIGSGGDTQYF
16,TRBV7-9,TRBJ1-1,.,.,TGTGCCACACCACGAGGGGGGGGCGTCTTTAACACTGAAGCTTTCTTT,CATPRGGGVFNTEAFF
16,TRBV5-6,TRBJ2-7,.,TRBD1,TGTGCCAGCAGCCCTGGGACAGGACTCAACTCCTACGAGCAGTACTTC,CASSPGTGLNSYEQYF
13,TRBV7-8,TRBJ1-2,.,TRBD1,TGTGCCAGCAGCTTGGGACAGGGGTATGGCTACACCTTC,CASSLGQGYGYTF
15,TRBV10-3,TRBJ2-7,once,.,TGTGCCATCAGGGATCCTGACAGGAGAGCTGAGGAGCAGTACTTC,CAIRDPDRRAEEQYF
14,TRBV19,TRBJ1-1,.,TRBD1,TGTGCCACTACTCAGGGGGCTATGAACACTGAAGCTTTCTTT,CATTQGAMNTEAFF
13,TRBV19,TRBJ1-2,.,TRBD1,TGTGCCAGTAATCACAGGGGTAAATATGGCTACACCTTC,CASNHRGKYGYTF
16,TRBV10-3,TRBJ1-1,.,TRBD1,TGTGCCATCAGCGAGTCGGGACAGGATATGAACACTGAAGCTTTCTTT,CAISESGQDMNTEAFF
16,TRBV7-2,TRBJ2-7,.,TRBD1,TGTGCCAGCAGCTTAGGAATGGGGACAGGCCGCTACGAGCAGTACTTC,CASSLGMGTGRYEQYF
16,TRBV7-8,TRBJ1-4,.,.,TGTGCCAGCAGCTCAAACCGACACACAACTAATGAAAAACTGTTTTTT,CASSSNRHTTNEKLFF
16,TRBV7-2,TRBJ2-7,.,TRBD1,TGTGCCAGCAGCGGCAGGGGACAGGGAGGAACCTACGAGCAGTACTTC,CASSGRGQGGTYEQYF
16,TRBV7-2,TRBJ1-5,.,TRBD1,TGTGCCAGCAGCTTAGTTTCTCAGGGGGCAGGGCAGCCCCAGCATTTT,CASSLVSQGAGQPQHF
13,TRBV19,TRBJ1-1,few,TRBD1,TGTGCCAGTAGTAAGGACAGGGGGACTGAAGCTTTCTTT,CASSKDRGTEAFF
14,TRBV2,TRBJ2-1,.,TRBD1,TGTGCCAGCCTAATACAGGGGACCTACAATGAGCAGTTCTTC,CASLIQGTYNEQFF
19,TRBV6-7,TRBJ1-4,.,.,TGTGCCAGCAGTTACCCCCGACCCTTAGCACGCACAAACCCAAAGGAACTGTTTTTT,CASSYPRPLARTNPKELFF